The source of this T cell receptor beta chain is a study of blood T cell repertoires in COVID-19. Assay: immunoSEQ multiplex PCR; the TCRdb copy retains only in-frame clones and omits some. The sample lists tens of thousands of clones, 80% to 95% occurring once. V was clipped by 2 bases and J by 8 bases; unmatched bases: 9. Germline-derived CDR1 and CDR2 are SNHLY and FYNNEI. The CDR3 contains 15 residues. Sequenced: peripheral blood. The receptor's source is a woman over 75 with active COVID-19. This sequence joins TRBV2 and TRBJ2-1, with 7 bases that match TRBD1. The CDR3 DNA reads as TGTGCCAGCAGTGAAAGGGCAGGGGGACGGCATGAGCAGTTCTTC. Protein product: CASSERAGGRHEQFF.